This T cell receptor (beta chain) was captured in a study of shared clonotypes between healthy human individuals. This clone was seen ten or more times. TCRdb's copy holds only in-frame clones and misses some; the assay was immunoSEQ multiplex PCR. The sample lists some 350,000 clones, roughly 70% occurring once. The J segment lost 3 bases and the V segment lost 4 bases, leaving 3 bases of the junction unmatched. The V gene's germline CDR1 is SGHAT and CDR2 FQNNGV. The CDR3 is 15 residues long. Material: memory CD4+ T cells sorted from blood. Indicated subset: CD45RA-negative fraction. The sequence was obtained from a man in his thirties or forties in good health. The rearrangement uses TRBV11-2 and TRBJ2-1; TRBD2 aligns across 10 bases. The CDR3 DNA is TGTGCCAGCAGCTCCTGGACTAGCGGCTACAATGAGCAGTTCTTC. Translated: CASSSWTSGYNEQFF.